This TCR beta chain was captured in a study of cytomegalovirus exposure and HLA in healthy donors. Germline V gene data show CDR1 as KGHSH and CDR2 as LQKENI. This CDR3 spans 15 amino acids. V lost 3 bases and J lost 6, with 18 bases in between. Here immunoSEQ multiplex PCR was the method, and the copy in TCRdb shows in-frame clones only, minus some. The sample yields some 150,000 clones, more than 75% seen once. The chain employs TRBV18 and TRBJ2-7; weak D call: TRBD1 (6 bases). Material: PBMCs. The receptor comes from a man between 18 and 29 years old in good health and CMV-seronegative. The CDR3 DNA is TGTGCCAGCTCACCCGAGGGGGTCCTAGGGGGCGAGCAGTACGTC. It codes for CASSPEGVLGGEQYV.